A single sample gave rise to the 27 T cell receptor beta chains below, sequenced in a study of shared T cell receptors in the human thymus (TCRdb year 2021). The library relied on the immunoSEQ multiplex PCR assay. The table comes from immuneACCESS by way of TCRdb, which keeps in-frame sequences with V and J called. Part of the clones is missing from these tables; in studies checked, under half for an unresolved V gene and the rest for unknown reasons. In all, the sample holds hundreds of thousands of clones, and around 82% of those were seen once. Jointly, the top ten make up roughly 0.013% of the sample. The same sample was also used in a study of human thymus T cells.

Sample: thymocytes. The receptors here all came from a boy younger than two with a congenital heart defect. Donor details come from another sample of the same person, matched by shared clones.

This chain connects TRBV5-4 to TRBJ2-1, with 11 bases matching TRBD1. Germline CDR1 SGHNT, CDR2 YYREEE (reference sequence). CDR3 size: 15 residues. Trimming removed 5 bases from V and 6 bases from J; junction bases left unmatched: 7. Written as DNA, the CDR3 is TGTGCCAGCAGTAACCCGGGACAGGGGGGCAATGAGCAGTTCTTC. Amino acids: CASSNPGQGGNEQFF.

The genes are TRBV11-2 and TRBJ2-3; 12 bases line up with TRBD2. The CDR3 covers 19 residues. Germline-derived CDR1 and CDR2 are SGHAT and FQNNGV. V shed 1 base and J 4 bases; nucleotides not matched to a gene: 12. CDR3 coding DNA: TGTGCCAGCAGCTTAGTGGCTAGCGGGGGGGGGTTGGAATCAGATACGCAGTATTTT. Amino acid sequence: CASSLVASGGGLESDTQYF.

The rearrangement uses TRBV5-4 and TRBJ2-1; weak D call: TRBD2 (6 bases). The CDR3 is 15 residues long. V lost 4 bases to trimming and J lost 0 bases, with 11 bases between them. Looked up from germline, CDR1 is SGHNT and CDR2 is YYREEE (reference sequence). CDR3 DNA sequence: TGTGCCAGCAGCGCGGGACTCCGCTCCTACAATGAGCAGTTCTTC. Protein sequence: CASSAGLRSYNEQFF.

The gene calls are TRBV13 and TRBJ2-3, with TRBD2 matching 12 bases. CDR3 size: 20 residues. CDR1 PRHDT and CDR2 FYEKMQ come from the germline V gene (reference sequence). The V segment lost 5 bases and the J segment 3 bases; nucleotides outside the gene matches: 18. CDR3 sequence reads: CASSLLTPGLAGNLTDTQYF. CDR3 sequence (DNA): TGTGCCAGCAGCCTACTTACGCCAGGACTAGCGGGAAATCTTACAGATACGCAGTATTTT.

CDR3 region: CASKPLAGGPHTGELFF. The CDR3 DNA sequence: TGTGCCAGCAAGCCACTAGCGGGAGGGCCTCACACCGGGGAGCTGTTTTTT. The chain employs TRBV27 and TRBJ2-2, with 13 bases aligning to TRBD2. CDR3 length equals 17 residues. V shed 7 bases, J shed 3 bases, and the junction held 8 bases outside the gene matches. CDR1 is MNHEY, CDR2 SMNVEV, per germline (reference sequence).

This chain's CDR3 is CASSQEGRRQVQETQYF. The CDR3 DNA reads TGCGCCAGCAGCCAAGAAGGGCGCAGACAGGTACAAGAGACCCAGTACTTC. The chain employs TRBV4-1 and TRBJ2-5; the D gene is possibly TRBD1 (6 bases). CDR3 length: 17 residues. Trimming removed 0 bases from V and 2 bases from J, with 16 bases in between. CDR1 is MGHRA and CDR2 is YSYEKL in the germline V gene.

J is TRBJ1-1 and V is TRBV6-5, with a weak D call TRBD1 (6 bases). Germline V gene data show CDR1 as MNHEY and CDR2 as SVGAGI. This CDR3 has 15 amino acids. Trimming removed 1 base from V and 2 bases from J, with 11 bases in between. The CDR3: CASSYFRGRNTEAFF. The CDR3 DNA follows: TGTGCCAGCAGTTACTTCAGGGGACGAAACACTGAAGCTTTCTTT.

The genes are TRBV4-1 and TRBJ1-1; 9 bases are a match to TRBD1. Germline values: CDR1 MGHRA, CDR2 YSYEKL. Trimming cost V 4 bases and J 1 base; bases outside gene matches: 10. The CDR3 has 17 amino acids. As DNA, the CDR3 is TGCGCCAGCAGCCGGGGACAGGGATCTATAAGGAACACTGAAGCTTTCTTT. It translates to CASSRGQGSIRNTEAFF.

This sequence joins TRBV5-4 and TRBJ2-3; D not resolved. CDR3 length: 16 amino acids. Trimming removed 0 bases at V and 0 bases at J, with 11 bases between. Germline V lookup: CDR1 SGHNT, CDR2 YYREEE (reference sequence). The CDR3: CASSLGSHSSTDTQYF. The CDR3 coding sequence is TGTGCCAGCAGCTTGGGCTCTCACTCTAGCACAGATACGCAGTATTTT.

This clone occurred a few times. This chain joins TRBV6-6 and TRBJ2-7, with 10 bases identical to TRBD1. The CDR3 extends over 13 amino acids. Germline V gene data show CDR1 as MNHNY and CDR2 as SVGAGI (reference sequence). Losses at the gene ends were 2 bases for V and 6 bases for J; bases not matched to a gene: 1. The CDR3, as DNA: TGTGCCAGCAGTTACAGGACAGGGGGCGAGCAGTACTTC. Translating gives CASSYRTGGEQYF.

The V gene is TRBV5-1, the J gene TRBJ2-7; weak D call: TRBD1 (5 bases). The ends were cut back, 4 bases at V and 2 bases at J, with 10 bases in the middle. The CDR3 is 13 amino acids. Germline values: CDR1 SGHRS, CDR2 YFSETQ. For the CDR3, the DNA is TGCGCCAGCAGCGGGGCGGTACCCTACGAGCAGTACTTC. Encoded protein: CASSGAVPYEQYF.

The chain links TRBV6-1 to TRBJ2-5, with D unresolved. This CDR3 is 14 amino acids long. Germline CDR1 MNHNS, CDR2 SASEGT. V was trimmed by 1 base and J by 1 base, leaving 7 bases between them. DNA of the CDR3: TGTGCCAGCAGTGAAGGCACTATCCAAGAGACCCAGTACTTC. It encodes CASSEGTIQETQYF.

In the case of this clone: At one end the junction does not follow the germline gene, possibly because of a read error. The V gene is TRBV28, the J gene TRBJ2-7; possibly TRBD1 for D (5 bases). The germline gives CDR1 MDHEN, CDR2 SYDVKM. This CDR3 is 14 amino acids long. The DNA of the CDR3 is TGTGCCAGCAGCTTACTCGGGCAGGGCCGCCCCATGGACTTC. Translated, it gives CASSLLGQGRPMDF.

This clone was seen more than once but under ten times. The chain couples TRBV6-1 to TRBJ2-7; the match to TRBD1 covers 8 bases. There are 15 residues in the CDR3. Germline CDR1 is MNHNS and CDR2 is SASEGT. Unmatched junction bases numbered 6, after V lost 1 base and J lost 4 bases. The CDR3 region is CASSEGRQGRYEQYF. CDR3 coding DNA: TGTGCCAGCAGTGAAGGGAGACAGGGGAGGTACGAGCAGTACTTC.

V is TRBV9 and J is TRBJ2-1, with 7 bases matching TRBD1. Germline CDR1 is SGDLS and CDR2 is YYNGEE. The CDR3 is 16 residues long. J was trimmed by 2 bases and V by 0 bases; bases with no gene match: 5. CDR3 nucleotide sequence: TGTGCCAGCAGCGTAGGAGGACAGGCGCCCTACAATGAGCAGTTCTTC. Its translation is CASSVGGQAPYNEQFF.

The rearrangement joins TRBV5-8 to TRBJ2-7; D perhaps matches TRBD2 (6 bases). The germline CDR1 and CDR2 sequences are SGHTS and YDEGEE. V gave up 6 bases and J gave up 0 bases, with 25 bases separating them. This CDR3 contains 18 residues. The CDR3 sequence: CASTSSPGLQSLSYEQYF. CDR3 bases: TGTGCCAGCACCTCTTCCCCGGGACTCCAATCCCTCTCCTACGAGCAGTACTTC.

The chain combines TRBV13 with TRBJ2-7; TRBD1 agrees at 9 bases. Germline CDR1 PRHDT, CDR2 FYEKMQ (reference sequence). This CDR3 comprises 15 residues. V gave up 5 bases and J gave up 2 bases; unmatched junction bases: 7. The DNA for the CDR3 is TGTGCCAGCAGCCCCCCACGACAGGGGGCCTACGAGCAGTACTTC. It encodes CASSPPRQGAYEQYF.

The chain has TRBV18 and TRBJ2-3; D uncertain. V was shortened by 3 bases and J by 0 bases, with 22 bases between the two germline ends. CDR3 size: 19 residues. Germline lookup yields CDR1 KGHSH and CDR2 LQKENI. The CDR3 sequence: CASSPSFTTAWASTDTQYF. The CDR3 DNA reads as TGTGCCAGCTCACCCTCTTTTACGACGGCGTGGGCTAGCACAGATACGCAGTATTTT.

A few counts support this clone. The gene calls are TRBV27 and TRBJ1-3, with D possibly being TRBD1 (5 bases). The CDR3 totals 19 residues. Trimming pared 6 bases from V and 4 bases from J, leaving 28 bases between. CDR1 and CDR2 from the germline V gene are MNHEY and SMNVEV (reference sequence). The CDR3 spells CASSPGGSELSVSGNTIYF. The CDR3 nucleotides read TGTGCCAGCAGCCCCGGGGGGTCGGAACTAAGTGTCTCGGGAAACACCATATATTTT.

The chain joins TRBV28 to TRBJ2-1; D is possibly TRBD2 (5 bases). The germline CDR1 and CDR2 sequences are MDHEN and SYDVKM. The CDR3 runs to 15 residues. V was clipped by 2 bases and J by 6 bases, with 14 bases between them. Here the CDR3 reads CASSLDLVEGNEQFF. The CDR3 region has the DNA TGTGCCAGCAGTTTAGACCTAGTAGAGGGCAATGAGCAGTTCTTC.

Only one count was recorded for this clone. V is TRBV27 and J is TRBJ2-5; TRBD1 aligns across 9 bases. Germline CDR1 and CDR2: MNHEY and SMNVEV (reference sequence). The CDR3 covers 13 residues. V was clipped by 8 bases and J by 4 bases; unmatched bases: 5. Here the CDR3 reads CASAPTGGETQYF. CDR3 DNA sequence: TGTGCCAGCGCCCCGACAGGGGGAGAGACCCAGTACTTC.

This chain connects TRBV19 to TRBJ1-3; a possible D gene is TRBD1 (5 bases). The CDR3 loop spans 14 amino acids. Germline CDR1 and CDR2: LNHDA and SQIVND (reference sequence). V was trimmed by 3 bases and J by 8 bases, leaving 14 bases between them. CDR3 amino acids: CASSIGQGVDTIYF. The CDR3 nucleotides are TGTGCCAGTAGTATCGGGCAGGGTGTAGACACCATATATTTT.

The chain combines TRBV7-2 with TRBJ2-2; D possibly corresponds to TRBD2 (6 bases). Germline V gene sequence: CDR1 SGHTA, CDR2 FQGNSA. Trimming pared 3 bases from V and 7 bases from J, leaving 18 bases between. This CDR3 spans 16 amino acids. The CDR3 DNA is TGTGCCAGCAGCTTGGGCTCTCTGCGGGGAGGCGGGGAGCTGTTTTTT. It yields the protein CASSLGSLRGGGELFF.

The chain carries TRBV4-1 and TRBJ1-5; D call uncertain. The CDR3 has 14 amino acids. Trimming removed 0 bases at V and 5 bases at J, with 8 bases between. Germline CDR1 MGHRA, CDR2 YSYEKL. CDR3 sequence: CASSQDIAHQPQHF. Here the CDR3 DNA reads TGCGCCAGCAGCCAAGATATCGCGCATCAGCCCCAGCATTTT.

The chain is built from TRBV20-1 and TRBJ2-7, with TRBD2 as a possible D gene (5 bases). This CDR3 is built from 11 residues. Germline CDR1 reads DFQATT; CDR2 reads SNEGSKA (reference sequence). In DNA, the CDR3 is TGCGGAGGCCCGGACCCCTACGAGCAGTACTTC. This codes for CGGPDPYEQYF.

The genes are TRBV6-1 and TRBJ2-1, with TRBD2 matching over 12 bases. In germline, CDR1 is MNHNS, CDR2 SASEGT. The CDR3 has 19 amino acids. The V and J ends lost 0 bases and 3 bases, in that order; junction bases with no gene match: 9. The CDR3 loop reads CASSEAGLAGGPGYNEQFF. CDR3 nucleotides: TGTGCCAGCAGTGAAGCGGGTCTAGCGGGAGGGCCTGGCTACAATGAGCAGTTCTTC.

The CDR3 DNA reads TGTGCCAGCAGCCCAACTGTAGCCAAAAACATTCAGTACTTC. It yields the protein CASSPTVAKNIQYF. The chain uses TRBV7-2 and TRBJ2-4, with no clear D. Germline loops: CDR1 SGHTA, CDR2 FQGNSA. Trimming removed 5 bases at V and 0 bases at J, with 8 bases between. This CDR3 contains 14 residues.